These T cell receptor beta chains were read from a single sample in a study of blood T cell repertoires in COVID-19. Libraries were prepared by immunoSEQ multiplex PCR; TCRdb keeps only in-frame clonotypes and omits some of them. The sample holds 110,000 to 150,000 clones; 70% to 90% are singletons and the top ten take around 6.2%. Sequenced input: PBMCs or T cells enriched from blood (not recorded which). Receptor source: a woman in her thirties or forties who had recovered from COVID-19. The CDR3 runs from the conserved cysteine through the conserved F or W. Fields, in order: clone size, J gene, V gene, D gene, CDR3 DNA, CDR3 protein. A D gene is named only where the DNA matches it firmly. Size tells how often a clone was seen (once, few, many) or the class of an expanded clone, and some rows leave it out.

clone_size: few
j_call: TRBJ2-7
v_call: TRBV3-1/TRBV3-2
d_call: TRBD1
cdr3_nt: TGTGCCAGCAACCGACAGGGGGCCTCCTACGAGCAGTACTTC
cdr3_aa: CASNRQGASYEQYF

clone_size: NA
j_call: TRBJ1-4
v_call: TRBV19
d_call: NA
cdr3_nt: TGTGCCAGTAGTATCTTCGGGTCTCCTAATGAAAAACTGTTTTTT
cdr3_aa: CASSIFGSPNEKLFF

clone_size: NA
j_call: TRBJ2-1
v_call: TRBV19
d_call: NA
cdr3_nt: TGTGCCAGTAGTACCGCGTTGGGGGGTTATACTGAGCAGTTCTTC
cdr3_aa: CASSTALGGYTEQFF

clone_size: NA
j_call: TRBJ2-7
v_call: TRBV11-3
d_call: TRBD1
cdr3_nt: TGTGCCAGCAGCCCACGACAGGGGGCGAACGAGCAGTACTTC
cdr3_aa: CASSPRQGANEQYF

clone_size: NA
j_call: TRBJ2-1
v_call: TRBV29-1
d_call: TRBD1
cdr3_nt: TGCAGCGTTGAAATGAGCCTCCGCGGGACAGGGGGGATCGATGAGCAGTTCTTC
cdr3_aa: CSVEMSLRGTGGIDEQFF

clone_size: NA
j_call: TRBJ1-5
v_call: TRBV18
d_call: NA
cdr3_nt: TGTGCCAGCTCTTCAGGGGGCAATCAGCCCCAGCATTTT
cdr3_aa: CASSSGGNQPQHF

clone_size: few
j_call: TRBJ2-4
v_call: TRBV6-1
d_call: TRBD2
cdr3_nt: TGTGCCAGCAGTGAAGGATTAGCGGGTTTAGCCAAAAACATTCAGTACTTC
cdr3_aa: CASSEGLAGLAKNIQYF

clone_size: NA
j_call: TRBJ2-6
v_call: TRBV9
d_call: TRBD1
cdr3_nt: TGTGCCAGCAGCGGGGACAGTTTCTCTGGGGCCAACGTCCTGACTTTC
cdr3_aa: CASSGDSFSGANVLTF

clone_size: NA
j_call: TRBJ1-2
v_call: TRBV2
d_call: TRBD1
cdr3_nt: TGTGCCAGCGCGGGACAGGGATTCTATGGCTACACCTTC
cdr3_aa: CASAGQGFYGYTF

clone_size: NA
j_call: TRBJ1-2
v_call: TRBV7-8
d_call: TRBD1
cdr3_nt: TGTGCCAGCAGCATCCGGGACAGAGGCGCCTATGGCTACACCTTC
cdr3_aa: CASSIRDRGAYGYTF

clone_size: NA
j_call: TRBJ1-5
v_call: TRBV16
d_call: NA
cdr3_nt: TGTGCCAGCAGCCAATCACGCCAGGGCAATCAGCCCCAGCATTTT
cdr3_aa: CASSQSRQGNQPQHF

clone_size: NA
j_call: TRBJ1-3
v_call: TRBV3-1/TRBV3-2
d_call: NA
cdr3_nt: TGTGCCAGCAGCCAAGATCGGTGGGGGGTGAGCTCTGGAAACACCATATATTTT
cdr3_aa: CASSQDRWGVSSGNTIYF

clone_size: NA
j_call: TRBJ1-5
v_call: TRBV7-9
d_call: NA
cdr3_nt: TGTGCCAGCAGCGATACTCGTCAGGGCTATCAGCCCCAGCATTTT
cdr3_aa: CASSDTRQGYQPQHF

clone_size: NA
j_call: TRBJ2-5
v_call: TRBV6-5
d_call: NA
cdr3_nt: TGTGCCAGCAGTTACTCGGGCCGGTACCAAGAGACCCAGTACTTC
cdr3_aa: CASSYSGRYQETQYF

clone_size: NA
j_call: TRBJ2-1
v_call: TRBV4-2
d_call: TRBD2
cdr3_nt: TGTGCCAGCAGCGACATAGCGGGCAACAATGAGCAGTTCTTC
cdr3_aa: CASSDIAGNNEQFF

clone_size: NA
j_call: TRBJ1-5
v_call: TRBV28
d_call: TRBD1
cdr3_nt: TGTGCCAGCACCATGCTGGGACAGGGGTATCCCCAGCATTTT
cdr3_aa: CASTMLGQGYPQHF

clone_size: NA
j_call: TRBJ2-7
v_call: TRBV11-2
d_call: TRBD2
cdr3_nt: TGTGCCAGCAGCCAACTAGCGGGAGGACCCTACGAGCAGTACTTC
cdr3_aa: CASSQLAGGPYEQYF

clone_size: NA
j_call: TRBJ2-1
v_call: TRBV14
d_call: TRBD2
cdr3_nt: TGTGCCAGCAGTCAAGAGTCCCTAGCGGGGACGCAGTTCTTC
cdr3_aa: CASSQESLAGTQFF

clone_size: NA
j_call: TRBJ2-7
v_call: TRBV15
d_call: NA
cdr3_nt: TGTGCCACCAGCAGAGATCGGGAGTTGGCAGTCTACGAGCAGTACTTC
cdr3_aa: CATSRDRELAVYEQYF

clone_size: NA
j_call: TRBJ2-7
v_call: TRBV30
d_call: NA
cdr3_nt: TGTGCCTGGAGTGTCGCTACCTCCTACGAGCAGTACTTC
cdr3_aa: CAWSVATSYEQYF

clone_size: NA
j_call: TRBJ2-7
v_call: TRBV11-2
d_call: NA
cdr3_nt: TGTGCCAGCAGCCCCGGGGCCTACGAGCAGTACTTC
cdr3_aa: CASSPGAYEQYF

clone_size: NA
j_call: TRBJ2-2
v_call: TRBV7-6
d_call: TRBD1
cdr3_nt: TGTGCCAGCAGCGCCGGGACAGCGAACACCGGGGAGCTGTTTTTT
cdr3_aa: CASSAGTANTGELFF

clone_size: NA
j_call: TRBJ2-4
v_call: TRBV4-1
d_call: TRBD1
cdr3_nt: TGCGCCAGCAGCCAAGTTCGGACAGGGGCCAAAAACATTCAGTACTTC
cdr3_aa: CASSQVRTGAKNIQYF

clone_size: NA
j_call: TRBJ1-2
v_call: TRBV4-2
d_call: NA
cdr3_nt: TGTGCCAGCAGAGAACAGGCGTCTACCTTAACTAACTATGGCTACACCTTC
cdr3_aa: CASREQASTLTNYGYTF

clone_size: NA
j_call: TRBJ2-4
v_call: TRBV25-1
d_call: TRBD1
cdr3_nt: TGTGCCAGCGGGACAGGGGGGAACATTCAGTACTTC
cdr3_aa: CASGTGGNIQYF

clone_size: NA
j_call: TRBJ2-1
v_call: TRBV27
d_call: TRBD2
cdr3_nt: TGTGCCAGCAGCATCACGGGGGTAGCGGGGAATGAGCAGTTCTTC
cdr3_aa: CASSITGVAGNEQFF

clone_size: NA
j_call: TRBJ1-6
v_call: TRBV25-1
d_call: TRBD1
cdr3_nt: TGTGCCAGCAGTGAGCGTACAGGGGAATCTTCACCCCTCCACTTT
cdr3_aa: CASSERTGESSPLHF

clone_size: NA
j_call: TRBJ2-2
v_call: TRBV2
d_call: TRBD1
cdr3_nt: TGTGCCAGCAAGGGCGGGACAGGGCTAGCCGGGGAGCTGTTTTTT
cdr3_aa: CASKGGTGLAGELFF

clone_size: NA
j_call: TRBJ2-3
v_call: TRBV9
d_call: TRBD2
cdr3_nt: TGTGCCAGCAGTCGTACTAGCGTCTCAGATACGCAGTATTTT
cdr3_aa: CASSRTSVSDTQYF

clone_size: once
j_call: TRBJ1-1
v_call: TRBV5-4
d_call: NA
cdr3_nt: TGTGCCAGCAGCTTGGTGGGAGGATATACTGAAGCTTTCTTT
cdr3_aa: CASSLVGGYTEAFF

clone_size: NA
j_call: TRBJ1-4
v_call: TRBV7-9
d_call: NA
cdr3_nt: TGTGCCAGCAGCCAAAGTGGAGGAGTTAAACTGTTTTTT
cdr3_aa: CASSQSGGVKLFF